This TCR beta chain was identified during a study of cytomegalovirus exposure and HLA in healthy donors. The overall study: Some 200 million T cells yielded approximately 100 million unique TCR beta sequences, as an earlier analysis found.

The PCR contained 60 Vbeta and 13 Jbeta primers. Per the study methods: About 11 million of 75 million to 85 million unique TCR beta chains were shared, per a later count. Generated by immunoSEQ multiplex PCR, the TCRdb table keeps only in-frame clones and is missing some. The V and J calls and the clone size are those of that table, but D and trimming were determined from the DNA. Of approximately 110,000 clones detected, around 75% appear once; the ten largest clones hold 1% to 1.5%. In regard to this clone: The antigen remains undetermined. An end of the junction differs from the germline gene, which may be a read error.

This CDR3 spans 15 amino acids. Germline CDR1 SSHAT, CDR2 FNYEAQ (reference sequence). The study, taken as a whole, reports: With later analysis, a missense DCLRE1C variant became linked to TCR beta V- and J-gene trimming.

The chain joins TRBV7-7 to TRBJ2-3; 10 nucleotides align to TRBD1. The origin of this receptor is a man aged 35-49 years in good health and CMV-seronegative. Sequenced sample: PBMCs. The CDR3 nucleotides read TGTGCTAGCAGCTCCCGACAGGGGGCTTCAGATACGCAGTATTTT. Residues: CASSSRQGASDTQYF.